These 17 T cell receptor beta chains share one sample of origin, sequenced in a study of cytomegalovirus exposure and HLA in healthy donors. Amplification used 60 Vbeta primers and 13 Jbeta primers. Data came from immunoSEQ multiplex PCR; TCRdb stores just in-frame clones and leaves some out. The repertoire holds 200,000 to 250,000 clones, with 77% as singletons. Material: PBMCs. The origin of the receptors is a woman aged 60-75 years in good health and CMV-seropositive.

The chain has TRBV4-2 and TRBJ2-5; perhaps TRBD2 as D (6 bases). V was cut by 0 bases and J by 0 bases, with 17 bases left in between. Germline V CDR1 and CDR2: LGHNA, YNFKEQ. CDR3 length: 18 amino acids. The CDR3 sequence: CASSQEPSGWLDQETQYF. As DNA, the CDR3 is TGTGCCAGCAGCCAAGAGCCCAGCGGGTGGCTGGACCAAGAGACCCAGTACTTC.

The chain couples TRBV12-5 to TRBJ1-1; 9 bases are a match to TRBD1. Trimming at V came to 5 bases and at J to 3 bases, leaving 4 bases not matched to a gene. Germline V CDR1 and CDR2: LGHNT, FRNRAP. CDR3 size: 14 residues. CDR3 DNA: TGTGCTAGTGGTGACCGGGACAGGGACACTGAAGCTTTCTTT. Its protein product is CASGDRDRDTEAFF. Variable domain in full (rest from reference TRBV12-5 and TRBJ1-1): DARVTQTPRHKVTEMGQEVTMRCQPILGHNTVFWYRQTMMQGLELLAYFRNRAPLDDSGMPKDRFSAEMPDATLATLKIQPSEPRDSAVYFCASGDRDRDTEAFFGQGTRLTVV.

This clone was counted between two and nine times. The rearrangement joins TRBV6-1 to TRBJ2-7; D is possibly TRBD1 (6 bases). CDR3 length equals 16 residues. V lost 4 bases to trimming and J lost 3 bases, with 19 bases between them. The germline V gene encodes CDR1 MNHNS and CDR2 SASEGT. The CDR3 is CASSVDFRGNHYEQYF. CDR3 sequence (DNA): TGTGCCAGCAGTGTGGATTTCAGGGGCAACCACTACGAGCAGTACTTC.

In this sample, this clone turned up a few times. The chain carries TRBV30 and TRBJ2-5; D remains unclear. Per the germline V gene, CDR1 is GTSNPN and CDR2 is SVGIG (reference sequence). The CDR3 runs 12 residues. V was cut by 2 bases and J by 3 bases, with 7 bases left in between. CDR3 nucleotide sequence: TGTGCCTGGAGTCTTACAGAAGAGACCCAGTACTTC. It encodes CAWSLTEETQYF.

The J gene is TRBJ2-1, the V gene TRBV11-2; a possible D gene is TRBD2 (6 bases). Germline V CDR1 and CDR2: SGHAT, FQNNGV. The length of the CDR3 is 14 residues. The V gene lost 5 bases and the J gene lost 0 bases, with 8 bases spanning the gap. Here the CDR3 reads CASSISGSYNEQFF. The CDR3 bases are TGTGCCAGCAGCATTAGCGGCTCCTACAATGAGCAGTTCTTC.

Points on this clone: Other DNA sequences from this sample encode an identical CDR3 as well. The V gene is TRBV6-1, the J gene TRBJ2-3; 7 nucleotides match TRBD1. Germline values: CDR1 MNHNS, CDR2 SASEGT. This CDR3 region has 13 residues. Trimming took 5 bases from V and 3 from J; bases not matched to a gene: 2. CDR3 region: CASSRQGTDTQYF. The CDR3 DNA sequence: TGTGCCAGCAGTAGACAGGGAACAGATACGCAGTATTTT.

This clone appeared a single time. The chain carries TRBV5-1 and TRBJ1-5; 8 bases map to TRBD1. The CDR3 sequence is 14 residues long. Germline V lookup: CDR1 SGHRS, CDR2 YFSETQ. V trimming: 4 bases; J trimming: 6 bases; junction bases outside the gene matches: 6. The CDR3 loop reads CASSLGQGGQPQHF. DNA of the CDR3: TGCGCCAGCAGCCTCGGACAGGGTGGTCAGCCCCAGCATTTT.

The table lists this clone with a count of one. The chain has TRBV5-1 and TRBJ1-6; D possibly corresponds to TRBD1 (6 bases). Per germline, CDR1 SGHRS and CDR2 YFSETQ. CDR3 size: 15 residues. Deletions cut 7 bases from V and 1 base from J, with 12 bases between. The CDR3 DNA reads TGCGCCAGCCCTTCTCAGGGGTCCTATAATTCACCCCTCCACTTT. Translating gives CASPSQGSYNSPLHF.

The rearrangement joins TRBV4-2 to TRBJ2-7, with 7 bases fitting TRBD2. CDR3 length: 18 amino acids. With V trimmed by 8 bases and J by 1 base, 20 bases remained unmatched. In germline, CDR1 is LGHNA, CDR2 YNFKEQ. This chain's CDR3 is CASGRQAPGREASYEQYF. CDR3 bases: TGTGCCAGCGGCCGACAAGCGCCGGGACGGGAGGCGTCCTACGAGCAGTACTTC.

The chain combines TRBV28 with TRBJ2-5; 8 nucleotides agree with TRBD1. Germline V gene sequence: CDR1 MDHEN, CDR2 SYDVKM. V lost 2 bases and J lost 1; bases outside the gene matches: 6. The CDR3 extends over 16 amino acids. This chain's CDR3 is CASSLRYRGTQETQYF. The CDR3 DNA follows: TGTGCCAGCAGTTTAAGGTACAGGGGGACCCAAGAGACCCAGTACTTC.

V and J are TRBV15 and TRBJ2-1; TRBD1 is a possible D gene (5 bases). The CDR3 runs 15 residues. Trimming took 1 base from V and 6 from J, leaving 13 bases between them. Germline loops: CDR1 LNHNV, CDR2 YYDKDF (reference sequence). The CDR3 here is CATSRVVGQGNEQFF. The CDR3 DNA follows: TGTGCCACCAGCAGAGTAGTGGGGCAGGGCAATGAGCAGTTCTTC.

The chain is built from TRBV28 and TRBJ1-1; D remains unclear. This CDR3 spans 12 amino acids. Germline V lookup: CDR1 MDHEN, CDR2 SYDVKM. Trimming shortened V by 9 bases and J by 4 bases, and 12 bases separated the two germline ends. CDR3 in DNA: TGTGCCAGTGTGGGGAGTCTCACTGAAGCTTTCTTT. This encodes CASVGSLTEAFF.

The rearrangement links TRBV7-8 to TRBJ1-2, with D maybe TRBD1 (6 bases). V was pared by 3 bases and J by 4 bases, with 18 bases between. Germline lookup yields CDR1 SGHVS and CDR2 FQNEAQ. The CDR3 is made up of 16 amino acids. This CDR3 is CASSLGLGRGSYGYTF. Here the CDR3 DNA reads TGTGCCAGCAGCTTGGGACTAGGAAGGGGGTCCTATGGCTACACCTTC. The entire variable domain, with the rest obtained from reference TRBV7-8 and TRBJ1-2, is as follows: GAGVSQSPRYKVAKRGQDVALRCDPISGHVSLFWYQQALGQGPEFLTYFQNEAQLDKSGLPSDRFFAERPEGSVSTLKIQRTQQEDSAVYLCASSLGLGRGSYGYTFGSGTRLTVV.

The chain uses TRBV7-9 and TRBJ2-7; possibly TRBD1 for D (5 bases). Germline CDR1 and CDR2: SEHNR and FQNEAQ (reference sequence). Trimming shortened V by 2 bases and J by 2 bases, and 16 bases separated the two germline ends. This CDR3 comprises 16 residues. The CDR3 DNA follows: TGTGCCAGCAGCTTAACGGGTGGGGCCCTACCCTACGAGCAGTACTTC. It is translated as CASSLTGGALPYEQYF.

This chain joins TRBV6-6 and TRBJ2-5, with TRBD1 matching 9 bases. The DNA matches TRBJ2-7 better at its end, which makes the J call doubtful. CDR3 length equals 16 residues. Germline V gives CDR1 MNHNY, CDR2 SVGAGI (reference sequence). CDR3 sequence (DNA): TGTGCCAGCAGTTTTCAACAGGGGGCCGGCTCCTACGAGCAGTACTTC. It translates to CASSFQQGAGSYEQYF.

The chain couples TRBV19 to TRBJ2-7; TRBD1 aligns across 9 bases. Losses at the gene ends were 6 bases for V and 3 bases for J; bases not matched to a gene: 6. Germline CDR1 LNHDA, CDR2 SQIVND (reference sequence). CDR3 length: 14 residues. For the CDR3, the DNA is TGTGCCAGTAGCCAGACAGGGGGAGGCTACGAGCAGTACTTC. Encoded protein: CASSQTGGGYEQYF.

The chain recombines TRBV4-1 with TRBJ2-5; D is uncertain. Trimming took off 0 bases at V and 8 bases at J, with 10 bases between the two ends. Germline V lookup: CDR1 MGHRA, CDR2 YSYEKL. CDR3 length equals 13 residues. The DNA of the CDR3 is TGCGCCAGCAGCCAAGAACGAGGAACTACCCAGTACTTC. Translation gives CASSQERGTTQYF.